The subject of this entry is one T cell receptor beta chain. No cognate antigen has been identified for it. The input lacks base qualities; no much larger clone sits a single base away. The library came from the immunoSEQ multiplex PCR assay. Primary melanoma tumor tissue was subjected to high-throughput sequencing of the T-cell receptor beta chain. As for the authors' bioinformatics: Among the repertoire analyses were the distribution of insertions and deletions and the sharing of TCRB CDR3 between samples. The predictive value of the T-cell fraction was ranked against histopathological variables by a gradient-boosted model. TCRdb took over this immuneACCESS table, retaining in-frame rearrangements with V and J assigned. Such tables are incomplete; in checked studies, under half of the missing clones stem from an unresolved V gene, and the remainder is unexplained. D and trimming come from the DNA, and the V and J calls and clone size come from that table. This sample gives about 670 clones in total; 65% to 75% of them show up just once. The top ten clones comprise over 12% of the sample.

The record originates from a study of primary melanoma T cells and metastatic recurrence (dated by TCRdb to about 2020). At the level of the whole study: The cohort comprised more than 150 primary melanomas of stage T2 to T4, with thickness greater than 1 mm. Progression-free survival was the clinical outcome compared against the T-cell fraction measured by TCR beta sequencing. Whether T-cell fraction and T-cell repertoire clonality in primary melanoma tumors predicted patient outcome was tested in the study. Histopathological grading of tumor-infiltrating lymphocytes was compared with the T-cell fraction derived from sequencing.

The patients had surgically resected primary melanoma that was considered potentially curable but at risk of metastatic recurrence. The CDR3 sequence holds 16 residues, the cysteine and phenylalanine included. Only CDR3 DNA is held: 48 bases, read in frame from base 1. V lost 0 bases and J lost 0 bases; the stretch between them is 8 bases long. According to the germline V gene, CDR1 reads SGHVS and CDR2 reads FNYEAQ. The full study reports these points: Progression-free survival prediction was reportedly improved more by adding T-cell fraction to tumor thickness than by adding any other histopathological variable. The authors framed an effective T-cell-mediated antitumor response in primary melanoma only as a suggestion, not a demonstrated mechanism. Progression-free survival was reportedly predicted by the tumor T-cell fraction independently of age, mitotic rate, ulceration and thickness. Regardless of nodal disease, mitotic rate or ulceration status, a T-cell fraction above 20% appeared to be protective.

The sample comprised melanoma tumor tissue. The clonotype originates from a human donor with melanoma. The chain is made from TRBV7-6 and TRBJ2-2, with the D gene not clear enough to name. The CDR3 protein sequence reads: CASSLAEVANTGELFF. The sequenced DNA: TGTGCCAGCAGCTTAGCGGAAGTGGCGAACACCGGGGAGCTGTTTTTT.